This passage covers 23 T cell receptor beta chains from one sample sequenced in a study of shared clonotypes between healthy human individuals. Produced via immunoSEQ multiplex PCR; TCRdb's table is partial and in-frame only. Altogether roughly 1,100,000 clones are present, more than 60% being singletons, with the ten largest covering over 1.3%. Sequenced material: memory CD4+ T cells sorted from blood. This sample's subset: CD45RA-negative fraction. These receptors originate from a man between 18 and 35 years old in good health.

The V and J genes are TRBV27 and TRBJ2-7; 9 bases are a match to TRBD1. Germline V lookup: CDR1 MNHEY, CDR2 SMNVEV (reference sequence). J gave up 1 base and V 6 bases, and 7 bases lay outside the gene matches. This CDR3 region has 15 residues. CDR3 bases: TGTGCCAGCAGACCACAGGGACAGGGATCCTACGAGCAGTACTTC. Protein: CASRPQGQGSYEQYF.

This clone was observed once. Here the CDR3 DNA reads TGTGCCAGCAGTTACTCGGACAGCTTTAATTCACCCCTCCACTTT. Its protein is CASSYSDSFNSPLHF. The chain uses TRBV6-5 and TRBJ1-6; D is perhaps TRBD1 (6 bases). V gave up 0 bases and J gave up 6 bases, with 9 bases separating them. CDR3 length: 15 residues. The germline V gene has CDR1 MNHEY and CDR2 SVGAGI.

CDR3 region: CASSLDNGDTQYF. The CDR3 DNA reads as TGCGCCAGCAGCTTGGACAATGGAGATACGCAGTATTTT. This rearrangement joins TRBV5-1 to TRBJ2-3; D gene uncertain. V shed 0 bases and J shed 5 bases, with 7 bases lying between them. Germline CDR1 and CDR2: SGHRS and YFSETQ. The CDR3 sequence is 13 residues long. The full variable domain, rest sourced from reference TRBV5-1 and TRBJ2-3, is KAGVTQTPRYLIKTRGQQVTLSCSPISGHRSVSWYQQTPGQGLQFLFEYFSETQRNKGNFPGRFSGRQFSNSRSEMNVSTLELGDSALYLCASSLDNGDTQYFGPGTRLTVL.

J is TRBJ2-5 and V is TRBV29-1; TRBD2 matches 8 bases. Germline assignment: CDR1 SQVTM and CDR2 ANQGSEA. CDR3 length equals 17 residues. The V segment lost 3 bases and the J segment 5 bases; nucleotides outside the gene matches: 17. CDR3 DNA sequence: TGCAGCGTTGAGGGATTTATCGGGGGGGCGCCAGGCGAGACCCAGTACTTC. It is translated as CSVEGFIGGAPGETQYF.

The rearrangement joins TRBV5-1 to TRBJ1-3; D is possibly TRBD1 (5 bases). Per the germline V gene, CDR1 is SGHRS and CDR2 is YFSETQ. The CDR3 has 17 amino acids. The V end was cut by 2 bases, the J end by 2 bases, with 17 bases between. The CDR3 loop is CASSLQGTASTGNTIYF. The CDR3 nucleotides read TGCGCCAGCAGCTTACAAGGGACCGCGAGTACTGGAAACACCATATATTTT.

V usage is TRBV2 and J usage is TRBJ2-3; 8 bases line up with TRBD1. With V trimmed by 2 bases and J by 5 bases, 3 bases remained unmatched. The germline V gene encodes CDR1 SNHLY and CDR2 FYNNEI. The CDR3 is made up of 14 amino acids. The DNA of the CDR3 is TGTGCCAGCAGTGAATCAGGGGGCGAAGATACGCAGTATTTT. Amino acid sequence: CASSESGGEDTQYF.

V usage is TRBV6-5 and J usage is TRBJ1-2; possible D gene TRBD1, 6 bases. V was shortened by 5 bases and J by 4 bases, with 17 bases between the two germline ends. The CDR3 is 15 residues long. The germline gives CDR1 MNHEY, CDR2 SVGAGI. CDR3 protein: CASSPGAGKGYGYTF. The CDR3 nucleotides read TGTGCCAGCAGTCCAGGGGCAGGGAAAGGCTATGGCTACACCTTC.

The CDR3 spells CASSQVLQGLGRRDQPQHF. The CDR3 DNA sequence: TGCGCCAGCAGCCAAGTTTTACAGGGGTTAGGGAGGCGGGATCAGCCCCAGCATTTT. The rearrangement links TRBV4-1 to TRBJ1-5; 7 bases agree with TRBD1. This CDR3 region has 19 residues. The junction had 17 bases not matched to a gene; V was cut back by 1 base and J by 5 bases. Germline CDR1 is MGHRA and CDR2 is YSYEKL.

This sequence joins TRBV19 and TRBJ2-1; TRBD2 matches 10 bases. The CDR3 runs to 21 residues. Germline trimming cut 1 base from V and 8 bases from J; bases unmatched to any gene: 23. Germline CDR1 LNHDA, CDR2 SQIVND (reference sequence). CDR3 sequence reads: CASSIAPQGRTRLAGAHEQFF. The CDR3 DNA sequence: TGTGCCAGTAGTATAGCCCCCCAGGGCCGGACCCGCCTAGCGGGGGCACATGAGCAGTTCTTC.

This chain connects TRBV18 to TRBJ2-1; D is unclear. The V end lost 5 bases, the J end lost 5 bases, and 10 bases lay between the germline ends. CDR3 length equals 13 residues. Germline lookup yields CDR1 KGHSH and CDR2 LQKENI. The CDR3 spells CASSAILDNEQFF. The CDR3 DNA reads TGTGCCAGCTCAGCCATATTGGACAATGAGCAGTTCTTC.

The chain combines TRBV11-3 with TRBJ1-4; 7 nucleotides match TRBD1. V lost 3 bases to trimming and J lost 1 base; unmatched junction nucleotides: 8. The germline gives CDR1 SGHNT, CDR2 YENEEA. The CDR3 loop spans 17 amino acids. DNA for the CDR3: TGTGCCAGCAGCTTTGGAGAGGGGGCAGGAACTAATGAAAAACTGTTTTTT. It is translated as CASSFGEGAGTNEKLFF.

This clone was observed a single time. CDR3 nucleotides: TGTGCCAGCAGCATTTCGAACACCGGGGAGCTGTTTTTT. This gives the protein CASSISNTGELFF. The genes are TRBV11-2 and TRBJ2-2, with D unresolved. Per germline, CDR1 SGHAT and CDR2 FQNNGV. The CDR3 consists of 13 residues. V lost 5 bases and J 0 bases, leaving 4 bases between the germline ends.

The chain uses TRBV5-6 and TRBJ2-5, with TRBD1 as a possible D gene (6 bases). This CDR3 has 13 residues. V lost 4 bases and J 5 bases, leaving 12 bases between the germline ends. The germline V gene has CDR1 SGHDT and CDR2 YYEEEE. CDR3: CASSKGQRETQYF. The CDR3 region has the DNA TGTGCCAGCAGCAAAGGACAGCGGGAGACCCAGTACTTC.

The chain carries TRBV5-4 and TRBJ2-7, with 15 nucleotides matching TRBD2. This CDR3 has 17 amino acids. The J segment lost 0 bases and the V segment lost 4 bases, leaving 5 bases of the junction unmatched. Germline CDR1 SGHNT, CDR2 YYREEE (reference sequence). Here the CDR3 reads CASSAGTSGGYSYEQYF. The CDR3 nucleotides read TGTGCCAGCAGCGCCGGGACTAGCGGGGGGTACTCCTACGAGCAGTACTTC.

Ten or more counts support this clone. Distinct nucleotide sequences in the sample also encode this CDR3. This chain connects TRBV6-1 to TRBJ1-4; 8 bases fit TRBD1. The V segment lost 8 bases and the J segment 5 bases; nucleotides outside the gene matches: 1. The CDR3 runs to 12 residues. From germline, CDR1 is MNHNS and CDR2 SASEGT. CDR3 in DNA: TGTGCCAGCCGACAGGGGAATGAAAAACTGTTTTTT. Its translation: CASRQGNEKLFF.

The J gene is TRBJ2-5, the V gene TRBV11-2, with D hard to call. This CDR3 contains 13 residues. Germline V lookup: CDR1 SGHAT, CDR2 FQNNGV. Trimming left V 2 bases short and J 4 bases short, with 8 bases between. CDR3 bases: TGTGCCAGCAGCTTATCTTACAGAGAGACCCAGTACTTC. Its translation: CASSLSYRETQYF. Looking up the rest from reference TRBV11-2 and TRBJ2-5 gives the full variable domain: EAGVAQSPRYKIIEKRQSVAFWCNPISGHATLYWYQQILGQGPKLLIQFQNNGVVDDSQLPKDRFSAERLKGVDSTLKIQPAKLEDSAVYLCASSLSYRETQYFGPGTRLLVL.

V and J are TRBV5-4 and TRBJ2-7, with a possible D match to TRBD2 (6 bases). This CDR3 has 16 residues. V was clipped by 2 bases and J by 3 bases, with 18 bases between them. Germline values: CDR1 SGHNT, CDR2 YYREEE (reference sequence). The CDR3 protein is CASSFPTRGANYEQYF. The DNA for the CDR3 is TGTGCCAGCAGCTTCCCGACCCGCGGGGCGAACTACGAGCAGTACTTC.

J is TRBJ2-5 and V is TRBV7-6, with D maybe TRBD1 (6 bases). Germline loops: CDR1 SGHVS, CDR2 FNYEAQ. The V end lost 5 bases, the J end lost 7 bases, and 20 bases lay between the germline ends. The CDR3 has 15 amino acids. The CDR3 spells CASSRLTGTPWTQYF. The DNA for the CDR3 is TGTGCCAGCAGCCGATTGACAGGTACTCCATGGACCCAGTACTTC.

This clone appeared a few times. The chain recombines TRBV18 with TRBJ2-2; no clear D. Germline CDR1 reads KGHSH; CDR2 reads LQKENI. CDR3 length: 16 residues. V was shortened by 5 bases and J by 0 bases, with 13 bases between the two germline ends. As DNA, the CDR3 is TGTGCCAGCTCATCACAGCAGGCCTCGAACACCGGGGAGCTGTTTTTT. Translating gives CASSSQQASNTGELFF.

This clone came up a few times. The chain employs TRBV25-1 and TRBJ1-2; 8 bases agree with TRBD1. CDR1 is MGHDK, CDR2 SYGVNS, per germline. Trimming at V came to 8 bases and at J to 4 bases, leaving 3 bases not matched to a gene. The CDR3 runs to 12 residues. CDR3 region: CASQDRVYGYTF. As DNA, the CDR3 is TGTGCCAGCCAGGACAGGGTCTATGGCTACACCTTC.

The V gene is TRBV18, the J gene TRBJ2-1, with a weak D call TRBD2 (6 bases). Germline V CDR1 and CDR2: KGHSH, LQKENI. The CDR3 is 13 residues long. V lost 3 bases to trimming and J lost 9 bases, with 12 bases between them. CDR3 in amino acids: CASSPRLEGEQFF. CDR3 in DNA: TGTGCCAGCTCACCTCGACTAGAGGGTGAGCAGTTCTTC.

The chain uses TRBV6-6 and TRBJ2-1; 7 nucleotides agree with TRBD1. V gave up 6 bases and J gave up 7 bases; unmatched junction bases: 9. There are 14 residues in the CDR3. Germline lookup yields CDR1 MNHNY and CDR2 SVGAGI (reference sequence). CDR3 in amino acids: CASRRRDSPNEQFF. For the CDR3, the DNA is TGTGCCAGCAGGAGAAGGGACAGCCCTAATGAGCAGTTCTTC.

This clone was picked up one time. The rearrangement joins TRBV21-1 to TRBJ2-3; whether TRBD2, the table's D call, matches the DNA was not checked. TRBV21-1 is marked as a pseudogene. The length of the CDR3 is 12 residues. The CDR3 reads CGTPGDTDTQYF. The CDR3 DNA follows: TGTGGGACGCCGGGGGACACAGATACGCAGTATTTT.